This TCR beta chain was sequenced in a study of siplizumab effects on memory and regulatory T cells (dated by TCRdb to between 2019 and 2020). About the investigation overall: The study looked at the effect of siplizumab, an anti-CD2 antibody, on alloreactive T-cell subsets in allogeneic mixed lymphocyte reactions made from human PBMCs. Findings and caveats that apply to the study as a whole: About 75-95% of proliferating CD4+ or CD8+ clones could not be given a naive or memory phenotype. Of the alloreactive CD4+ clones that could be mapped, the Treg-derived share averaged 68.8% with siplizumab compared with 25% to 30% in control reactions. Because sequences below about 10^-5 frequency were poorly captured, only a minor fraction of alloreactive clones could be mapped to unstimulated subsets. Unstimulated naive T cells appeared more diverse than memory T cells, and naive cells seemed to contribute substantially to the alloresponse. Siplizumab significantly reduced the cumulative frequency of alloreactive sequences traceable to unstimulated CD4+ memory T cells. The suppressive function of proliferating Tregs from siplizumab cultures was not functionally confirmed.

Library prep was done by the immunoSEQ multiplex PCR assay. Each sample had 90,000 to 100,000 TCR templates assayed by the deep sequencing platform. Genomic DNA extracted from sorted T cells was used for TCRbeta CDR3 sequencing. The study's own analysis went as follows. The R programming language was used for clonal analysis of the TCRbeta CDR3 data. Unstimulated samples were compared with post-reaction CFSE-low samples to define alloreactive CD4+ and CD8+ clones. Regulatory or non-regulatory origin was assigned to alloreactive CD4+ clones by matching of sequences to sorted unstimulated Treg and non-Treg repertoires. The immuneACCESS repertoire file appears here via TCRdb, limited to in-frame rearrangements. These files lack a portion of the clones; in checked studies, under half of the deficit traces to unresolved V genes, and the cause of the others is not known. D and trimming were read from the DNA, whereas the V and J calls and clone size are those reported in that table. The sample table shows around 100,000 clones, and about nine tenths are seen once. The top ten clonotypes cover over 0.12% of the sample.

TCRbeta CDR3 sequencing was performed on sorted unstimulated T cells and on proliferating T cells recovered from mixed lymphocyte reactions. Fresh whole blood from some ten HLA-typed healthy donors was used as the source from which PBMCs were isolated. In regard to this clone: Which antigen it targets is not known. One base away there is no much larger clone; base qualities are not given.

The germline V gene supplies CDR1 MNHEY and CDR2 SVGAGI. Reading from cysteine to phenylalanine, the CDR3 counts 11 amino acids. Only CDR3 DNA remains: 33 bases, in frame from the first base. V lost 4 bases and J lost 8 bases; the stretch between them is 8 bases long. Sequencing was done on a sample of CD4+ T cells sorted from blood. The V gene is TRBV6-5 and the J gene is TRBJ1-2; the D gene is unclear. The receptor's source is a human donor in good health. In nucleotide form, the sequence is TGTGCCAGCAGTTCCGAGGAGGGCTACACCTTC. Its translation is CASSSEEGYTF.